This TCR beta chain was sequenced for a study of identical twins. Notes on this clonotype: Its antigen is still unknown.

Study-wide results and limits: Zero-insertion results could be subject to partial confounding by invariant MAIT and iNKT cells. Models predicted less out-of-frame TCR alpha sharing in monozygotic twins than was found.

TCRdb used MiXCR to reprocess the 5' RACE reads, holding one entry per CDR3 protein. The sample holds around 530,000 distinct CDR3 sequences; approximately 14% are singletons and the top ten take roughly 0.42%. This CDR3 has 15 amino acids. The ends lost 3 bases at V and 2 bases at J; junction bases unmatched: 6. The V gene's germline CDR1 is DFQATT and CDR2 SNEGSKA (reference sequence). The same sample was also used in a study of yellow fever vaccine responses in identical twins.

The source is a woman between 18 and 29 years old in good health. Source material: CD4+ T cells sorted from blood. The chain carries TRBV20-1 and TRBJ1-2; the match to TRBD1 covers 10 bases. CDR3 loop: CSASGEGQGNYGYTF. In DNA, the CDR3 is TGCAGTGCTAGTGGGGAGGGACAGGGGAACTATGGCTACACCTTC.